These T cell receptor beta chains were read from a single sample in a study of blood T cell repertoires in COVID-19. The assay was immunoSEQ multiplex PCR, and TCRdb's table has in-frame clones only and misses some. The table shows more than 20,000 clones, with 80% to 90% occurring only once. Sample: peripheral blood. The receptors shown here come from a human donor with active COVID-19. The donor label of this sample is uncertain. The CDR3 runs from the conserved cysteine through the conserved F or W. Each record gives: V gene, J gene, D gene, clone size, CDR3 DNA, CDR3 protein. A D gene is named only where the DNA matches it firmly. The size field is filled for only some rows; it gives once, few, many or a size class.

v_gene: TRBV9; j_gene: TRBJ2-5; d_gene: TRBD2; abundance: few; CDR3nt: TGTGCCAGCAGCGCCTCGGGGGGGCAAGAGACCCAGTACTTC; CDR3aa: CASSASGGQETQYF
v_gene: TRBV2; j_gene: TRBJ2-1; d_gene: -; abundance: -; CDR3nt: TGTGCCAGCAGCCCGGGGGGCCCGTACAATGAGCAGTTCTTC; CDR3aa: CASSPGGPYNEQFF
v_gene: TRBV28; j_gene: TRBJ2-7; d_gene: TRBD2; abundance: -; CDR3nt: TGTGCCAGCACGGGTAGCGGGAGGGTCTACGAGCAGTACTTC; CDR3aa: CASTGSGRVYEQYF
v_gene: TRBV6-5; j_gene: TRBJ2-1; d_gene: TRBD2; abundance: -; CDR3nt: TGTGCCAGCAGTAGCGGACGGGAGGTAGAGCAGTTCTTC; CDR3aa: CASSSGREVEQFF
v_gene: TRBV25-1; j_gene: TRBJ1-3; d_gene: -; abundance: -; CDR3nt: TGTGCCACCTACAGGGCGACAGCGGACACCATATATTTT; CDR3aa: CATYRATADTIYF
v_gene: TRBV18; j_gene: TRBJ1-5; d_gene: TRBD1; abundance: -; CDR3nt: TGTGCCAGCTCATGGGGACAGGGGGCCGATCAGCCCCAGCATTTT; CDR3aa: CASSWGQGADQPQHF
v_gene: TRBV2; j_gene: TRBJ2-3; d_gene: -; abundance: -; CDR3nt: TGTGCCGGCGGGACTCAACGCACAGATACGCAGTATTTT; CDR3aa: CAGGTQRTDTQYF
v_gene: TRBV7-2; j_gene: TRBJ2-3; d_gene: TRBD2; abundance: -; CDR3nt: TGTGCCAGCAGCAGCGGGACGTCCGATACGCAGTATTTT; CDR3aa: CASSSGTSDTQYF
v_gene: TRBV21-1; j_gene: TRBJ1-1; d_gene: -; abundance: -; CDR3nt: TGTGCCATCCGAGGCACTGAAGCTTTCTTT; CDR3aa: CAIRGTEAFF
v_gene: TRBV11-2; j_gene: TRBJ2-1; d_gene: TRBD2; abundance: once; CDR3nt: TGTGCCAGCAGCTTAGCCTCCGGGACTAGCAACAATGAGCAGTTCTTC; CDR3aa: CASSLASGTSNNEQFF
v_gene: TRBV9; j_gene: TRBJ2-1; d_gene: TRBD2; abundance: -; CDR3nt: TGTGCCAGCAGCGTCCGACCGGGGGGGCCTCAGGTCTTC; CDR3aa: CASSVRPGGPQVF
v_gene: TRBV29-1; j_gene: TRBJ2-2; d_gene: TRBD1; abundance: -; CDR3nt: TGCAGCGTTGAACAGGGGGCGCCCACCGGGGAGCTGTTTTTT; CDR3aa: CSVEQGAPTGELFF
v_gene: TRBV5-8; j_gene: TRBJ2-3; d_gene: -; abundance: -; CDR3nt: TGTGCCAGCAGGACAGATTCAGGGGTCCCCACAGATACGCAGTATTTT; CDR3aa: CASRTDSGVPTDTQYF
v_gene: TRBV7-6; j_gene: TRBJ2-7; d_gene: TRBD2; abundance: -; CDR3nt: TGTGCCAGCAGCACAGTTCCCGGGACTAGCGGGATCTACGAGCAGTACTTC; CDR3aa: CASSTVPGTSGIYEQYF
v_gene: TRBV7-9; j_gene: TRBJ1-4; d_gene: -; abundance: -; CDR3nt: TGTGCCAGCAGCCCCCCCAGTGGAGGCAATGAAAAACTGTTTTTT; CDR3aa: CASSPPSGGNEKLFF
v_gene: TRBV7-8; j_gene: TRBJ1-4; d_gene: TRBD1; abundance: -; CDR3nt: TGTGCCAGCGTCCGGGGCAGGGGGAATGAAAAACTGTTTTTT; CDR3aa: CASVRGRGNEKLFF
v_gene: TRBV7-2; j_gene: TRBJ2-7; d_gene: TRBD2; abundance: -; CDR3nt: TGTGCCAGCAGCTTAGTTGAGCTAGCGGGAGGGCCATGGGAGCAGTACTTC; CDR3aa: CASSLVELAGGPWEQYF